These 2 T cell receptor beta chains were all obtained from the same sample, sequenced in a study of T cells in Graves' hyperthyroidism and ophthalmopathy. The TCR beta CDR3 regions underwent amplification using RNA transcripts as the source. The HTBI set primed first-round TCR CDR3 RT-PCR. MiXCR was run by TCRdb on the multiplex PCR reads, yielding one entry per CDR3 protein. This sample has around 300,000 distinct CDR3 sequences, with around a fifth found just once. The sample comprised blood. These receptors all stem from a man aged 50-59 years with Graves' ophthalmopathy.

Only a few counts were recorded for this clonotype. The chain is built from TRBV9 and TRBJ2-7; unclear D gene. Germline V gene sequence: CDR1 SGDLS, CDR2 YYNGEE. Trimming shortened V by 0 bases and J by 1 base, and 8 bases separated the two germline ends. CDR3 size: 14 residues. CDR3 coding DNA: TGTGCCAGCAGCGTAGACGCGGAGTCCTACGAGCAGTACTTC. As protein: CASSVDAESYEQYF.

This clonotype has at least ten counts. The chain employs TRBV6-1 and TRBJ2-7, with TRBD1 matching over 8 bases. CDR1 is MNHNS and CDR2 is SASEGT in the germline V gene. The V and J ends lost 6 bases and 1 base, in that order; junction bases with no gene match: 8. The CDR3 has 15 amino acids. This CDR3 is CASRVGTGNSYEQYF. CDR3 coding DNA: TGTGCCAGCAGGGTCGGGACAGGCAATTCCTACGAGCAGTACTTC.